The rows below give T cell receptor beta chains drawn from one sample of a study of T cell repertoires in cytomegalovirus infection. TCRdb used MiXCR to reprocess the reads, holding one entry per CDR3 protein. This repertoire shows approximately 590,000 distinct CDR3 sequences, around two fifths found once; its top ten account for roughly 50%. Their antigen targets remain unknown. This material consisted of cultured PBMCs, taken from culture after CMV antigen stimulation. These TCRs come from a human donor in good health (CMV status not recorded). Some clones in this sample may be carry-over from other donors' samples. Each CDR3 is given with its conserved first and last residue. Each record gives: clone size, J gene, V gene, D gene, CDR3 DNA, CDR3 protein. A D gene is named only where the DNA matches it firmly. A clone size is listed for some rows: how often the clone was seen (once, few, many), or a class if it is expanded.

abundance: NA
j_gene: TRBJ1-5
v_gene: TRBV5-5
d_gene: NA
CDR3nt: TGTGCCAGCAGCCCTGGTCCAGACTATCAGCCCCAGCATTTT
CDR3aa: CASSPGPDYQPQHF

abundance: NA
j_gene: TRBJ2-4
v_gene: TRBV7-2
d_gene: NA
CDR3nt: TGTGCCAGCAGCTTAGGGTACAAAAACATTCAGTACTTC
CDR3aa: CASSLGYKNIQYF

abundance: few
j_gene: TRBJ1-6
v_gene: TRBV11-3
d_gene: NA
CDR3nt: TGTGCCAGCAGCTATAGCCCGGGATCACCCCTCCACTTT
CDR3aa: CASSYSPGSPLHF

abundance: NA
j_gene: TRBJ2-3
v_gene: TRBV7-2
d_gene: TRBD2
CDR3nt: TGTGCCAGCAGCTCCCCAGCGGGGGGGAGCACAGATACGCAGTATTTT
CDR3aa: CASSSPAGGSTDTQYF

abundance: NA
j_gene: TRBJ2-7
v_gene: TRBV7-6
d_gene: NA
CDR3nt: TGTGCCAGCACCCAGGGGGCGGGGGGCCGCTACGAGCAGTACTTC
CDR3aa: CASTQGAGGRYEQYF

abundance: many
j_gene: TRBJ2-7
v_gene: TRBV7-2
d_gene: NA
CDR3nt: TGTGCCAGCAGCTTCCGGGACCGGTTAGACGAGCAGTACTTC
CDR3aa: CASSFRDRLDEQYF

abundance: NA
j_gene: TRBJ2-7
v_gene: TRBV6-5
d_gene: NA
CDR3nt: TGTGCCAGCAGTTACTCTGGGGCAGGGCAATCTTACGAGCAGTACTTC
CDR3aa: CASSYSGAGQSYEQYF

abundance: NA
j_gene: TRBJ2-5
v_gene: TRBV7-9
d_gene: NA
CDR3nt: TGTGCCAGCAAGACAGATCAAGAGACCCAGTACTTC
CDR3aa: CASKTDQETQYF

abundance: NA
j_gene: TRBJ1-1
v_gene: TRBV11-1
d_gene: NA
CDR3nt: TGTGCCAGCAGCTTAGAGTGGGCGAATATGGAAGCTTTCTTT
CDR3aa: CASSLEWANMEAFF

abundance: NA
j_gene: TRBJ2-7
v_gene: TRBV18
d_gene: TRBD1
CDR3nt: TGTGCCAGCTCACCACCGTTGGGACAGGCCTCCTACGAGCAGTACTTC
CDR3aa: CASSPPLGQASYEQYF

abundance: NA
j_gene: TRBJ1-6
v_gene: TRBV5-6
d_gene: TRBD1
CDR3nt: TGTGCCAGCACCGCGGGACAGGGCACCTATAATTCACCCCTCCACTTT
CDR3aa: CASTAGQGTYNSPLHF

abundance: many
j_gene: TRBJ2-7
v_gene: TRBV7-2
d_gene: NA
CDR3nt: TGTGCCAGCAGCCCAGGCAGTCTCTACGAGCAGTACTTC
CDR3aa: CASSPGSLYEQYF

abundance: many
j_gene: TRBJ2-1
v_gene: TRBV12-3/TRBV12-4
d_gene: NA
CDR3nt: TGTGCCAGCAGTTTAGGGGGGTCCAATGAGCAGTTCTTC
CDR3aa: CASSLGGSNEQFF

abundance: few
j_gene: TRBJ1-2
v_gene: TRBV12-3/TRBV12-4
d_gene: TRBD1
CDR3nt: TGTGCCAGCAGTCCGTGGGGACAGGTGTTCTATGGCTACACCTTC
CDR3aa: CASSPWGQVFYGYTF

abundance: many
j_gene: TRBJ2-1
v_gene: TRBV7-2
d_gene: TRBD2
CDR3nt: TGTGCCAGCAGCCCCTATAGCGGGAAAGACAATGAGCAGTTCTTC
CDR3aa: CASSPYSGKDNEQFF

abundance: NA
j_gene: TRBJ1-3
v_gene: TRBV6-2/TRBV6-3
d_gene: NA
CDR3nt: TGTGCCAGCAGCTCAGACCGGGACACGTTCGACTCTGGAAACACCATATATTTT
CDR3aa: CASSSDRDTFDSGNTIYF

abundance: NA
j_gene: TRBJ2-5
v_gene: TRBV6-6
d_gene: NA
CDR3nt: TGTGCCAGCAGTTACACCCGAACGGTTGAGACCCAGTACTTC
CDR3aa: CASSYTRTVETQYF

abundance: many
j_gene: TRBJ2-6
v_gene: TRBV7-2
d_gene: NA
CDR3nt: TGTGCCAGCAGCTCACAGGTCTCTGGGGCCAACGTCCTGACTTTC
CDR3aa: CASSSQVSGANVLTF

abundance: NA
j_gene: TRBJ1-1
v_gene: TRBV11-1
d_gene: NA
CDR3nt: TGTGCCAGCAGTACAGGGATGAACACTGAAGCTTTCTTT
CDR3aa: CASSTGMNTEAFF

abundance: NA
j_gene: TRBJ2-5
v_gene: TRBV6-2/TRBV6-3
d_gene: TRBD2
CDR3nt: TGTGCCAGCAGTTATCGCCGACTAGCGGCCTATGAAGAGACCCAGTACTTC
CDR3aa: CASSYRRLAAYEETQYF

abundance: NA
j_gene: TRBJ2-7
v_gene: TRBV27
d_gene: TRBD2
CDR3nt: TGTGCCAGCGGGAGGCTAGCGGGATATGGGTCCTACGAGCAGTACTTC
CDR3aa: CASGRLAGYGSYEQYF

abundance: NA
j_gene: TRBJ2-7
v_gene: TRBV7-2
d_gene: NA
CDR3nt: TGTGCCAGCAGCTTAATATCCGGAGCATCCCCCTACGAGCAGTACTTC
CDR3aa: CASSLISGASPYEQYF

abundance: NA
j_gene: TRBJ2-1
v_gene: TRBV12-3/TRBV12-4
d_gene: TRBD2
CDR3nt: TGTGCCAGCACCCTTAGCGGGGGGTACAATGAGCAGTTCTTC
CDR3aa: CASTLSGGYNEQFF

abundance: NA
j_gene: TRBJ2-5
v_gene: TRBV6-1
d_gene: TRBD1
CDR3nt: TGTGCCAGCAGTGAACTGGGCGACAGGGTGCAAGAGACCCAGTACTTC
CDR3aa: CASSELGDRVQETQYF

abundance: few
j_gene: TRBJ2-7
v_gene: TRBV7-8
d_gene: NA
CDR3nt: TGTGCCAGCAGCTTTCTCTCGGTTCCCATCTACGAGCAGTACTTC
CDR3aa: CASSFLSVPIYEQYF

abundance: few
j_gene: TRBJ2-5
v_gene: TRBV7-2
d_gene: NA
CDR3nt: TGTGCCAGCAGCCACATTTCGGGAAAGGAGACCCAGTACTTC
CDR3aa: CASSHISGKETQYF

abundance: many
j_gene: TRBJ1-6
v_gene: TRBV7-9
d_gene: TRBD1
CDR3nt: TGTGCCAGCAGCCTCATTGGACAGGGCTATAATTCACCCCTCCACTTT
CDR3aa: CASSLIGQGYNSPLHF

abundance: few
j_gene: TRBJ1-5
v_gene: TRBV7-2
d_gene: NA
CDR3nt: TGTGCCAGCAGCTTAGACTCAACATCGGGACAGCCCCAGCATTTT
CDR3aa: CASSLDSTSGQPQHF

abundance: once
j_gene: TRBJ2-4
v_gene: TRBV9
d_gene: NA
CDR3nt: TGTGCCAGCAGCGTAGAACCGGCAGCCAAAAACATTCAGTACTTC
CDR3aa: CASSVEPAAKNIQYF

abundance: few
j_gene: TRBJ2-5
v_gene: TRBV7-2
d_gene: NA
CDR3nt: TGTGCCAGCAGCTTAGGGAGTGCCCAAGAGACCCAGTACTTC
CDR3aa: CASSLGSAQETQYF

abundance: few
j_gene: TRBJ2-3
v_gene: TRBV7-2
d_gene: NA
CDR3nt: TGTGCCAGCAGCTACCGTTATGGTTTAGGGGCGGTGCCAGATACGCAGTATTTT
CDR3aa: CASSYRYGLGAVPDTQYF

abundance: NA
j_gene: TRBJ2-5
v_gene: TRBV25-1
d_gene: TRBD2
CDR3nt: TGTGCCAGCAGTGAATGGCGGGGGGCAGAGACCCAGTACTTC
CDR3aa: CASSEWRGAETQYF

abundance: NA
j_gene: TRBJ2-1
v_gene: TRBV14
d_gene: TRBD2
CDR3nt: TGTGCCAGCAGCCAAGCCCGGACTAGTCTCAATGAGCAGTTCTTC
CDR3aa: CASSQARTSLNEQFF

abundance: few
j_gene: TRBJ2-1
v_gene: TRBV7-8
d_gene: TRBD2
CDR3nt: TGTGCCAGCAGCCTCCGGACTAGCGGGAGTATGGATGAGCAGTTCTTC
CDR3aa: CASSLRTSGSMDEQFF

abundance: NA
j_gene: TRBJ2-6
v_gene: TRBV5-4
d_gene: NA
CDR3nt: TGTGCCAGCAGGGATTCGAGCTCTGGGGCCAACGTCCTGACTTTC
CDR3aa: CASRDSSSGANVLTF

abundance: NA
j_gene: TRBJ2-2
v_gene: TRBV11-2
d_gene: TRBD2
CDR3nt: TGTGCCAGCAGCTTAGTCTTGGGGGACTACGCCGGGGAGCTGTTTTTT
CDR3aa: CASSLVLGDYAGELFF

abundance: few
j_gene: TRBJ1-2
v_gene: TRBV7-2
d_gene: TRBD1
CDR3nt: TGTGCCAGCAGCTTGGACAGGGAGGATGGCTACACCTTC
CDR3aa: CASSLDREDGYTF

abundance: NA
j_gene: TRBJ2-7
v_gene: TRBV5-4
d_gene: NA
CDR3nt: TGTGCCAGCAGCTTGCAAGCAGGGGTAACCTACGAGCAGTACTTC
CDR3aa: CASSLQAGVTYEQYF

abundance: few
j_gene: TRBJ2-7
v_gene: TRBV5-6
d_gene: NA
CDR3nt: TGTGCCAGCAGCTTGAGTGGTCGTGCGGGAAAACAGCAGTACTTC
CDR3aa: CASSLSGRAGKQQYF